Shown below are 27 T cell receptor beta chains from a single sample sequenced in a study of T cells after yellow fever vaccination. TCRdb reanalysed the 5' RACE reads using MiXCR and keeps one entry per CDR3 protein. This sample yields about 330,000 distinct CDR3 sequences, of which around 6.8% are seen a single time; over 15% belongs to the top ten. The sample here was PBMCs, taken about 41 days after the first yellow fever vaccination. The receptors come from a man aged 18 to 30 who received the YFV17D yellow fever vaccine.

This clonotype was observed many times. CDR3 amino acids: CASSQYRVGNTEAFF. Here the CDR3 DNA reads TGTGCCAGCAGTCAATACAGGGTTGGGAACACTGAAGCTTTCTTT. The chain joins TRBV7-8 to TRBJ1-1; D is perhaps TRBD1 (6 bases). CDR1 SGHVS and CDR2 FQNEAQ come from the germline V gene. Trimming took off 6 bases at V and 1 base at J, with 15 bases between the two ends. The CDR3 has 15 residues.

As DNA, the CDR3 is TGTGCCACCAGCAGAGACACCGGGGAGCTGTTTTTT. Translated, it gives CATSRDTGELFF. The genes are TRBV15 and TRBJ2-2, with no clear D. Between the trimmed V and J ends, which lost 0 bases and 4 bases, there was a span of 0 bases. The CDR3 has 12 amino acids. Per germline, CDR1 LNHNV and CDR2 YYDKDF (reference sequence).

This chain links TRBV6-1 with TRBJ1-2; 9 positions agree with TRBD1. This CDR3 is 15 amino acids long. From germline, CDR1 is MNHNS and CDR2 SASEGT. Trimming removed 6 bases from V and 7 bases from J; junction bases left unmatched: 12. The CDR3 loop is CASSPQGAATTGYTF. For the CDR3, the DNA is TGTGCCAGCAGCCCACAGGGGGCCGCGACTACTGGCTACACCTTC.

This clonotype was counted ten times or more. This chain connects TRBV7-8 to TRBJ2-1; TRBD2 might be the D (5 bases). Germline V gene data show CDR1 as SGHVS and CDR2 as FQNEAQ. The V end was cut by 2 bases, the J end by 7 bases, with 30 bases between. The CDR3 has 20 amino acids. CDR3 DNA sequence: TGTGCCAGCAGCTTAAGAGTGAGGGAACTTTCCCTATTGATTGAAAATGAGCAGTTCTTC. This encodes CASSLRVRELSLLIENEQFF. Using reference TRBV7-8 and TRBJ2-1 for the parts outside the CDR3, the full variable domain is GAGVSQSPRYKVAKRGQDVALRCDPISGHVSLFWYQQALGQGPEFLTYFQNEAQLDKSGLPSDRFFAERPEGSVSTLKIQRTQQEDSAVYLCASSLRVRELSLLIENEQFFGPGTRLTVL.

The chain links TRBV7-6 to TRBJ1-3; D unresolved. V was shortened by 5 bases and J by 5 bases, with 16 bases between the two germline ends. Germline V gene data show CDR1 as SGHVS and CDR2 as FNYEAQ. The CDR3 is made up of 15 amino acids. The DNA for the CDR3 is TGTGCCAGCAGCCCAATGACCGGAAACCGAAACACCATATATTTT. Translated: CASSPMTGNRNTIYF. The whole variable domain, filled in from reference TRBV7-6 and TRBJ1-3, reads GAGVSQSPRYKVTKRGQDVALRCDPISGHVSLYWYRQALGQGPEFLTYFNYEAQQDKSGLPNDRFSAERPEGSISTLTIQRTEQRDSAMYRCASSPMTGNRNTIYFGEGSWLTVV.

This sequence joins TRBV5-1 and TRBJ2-4; 12 positions match TRBD2. With 1 base clipped from V and 1 base from J, the junction kept 0 bases outside the gene matches. This CDR3 has 16 residues. The germline gives CDR1 SGHRS, CDR2 YFSETQ. CDR3 sequence (DNA): TGCGCCAGCAGCTTGACTAGCGGGGGGGCCAAAAACATTCAGTACTTC. This codes for CASSLTSGGAKNIQYF. Filled out from reference TRBV5-1 and TRBJ2-4, the complete variable domain reads KAGVTQTPRYLIKTRGQQVTLSCSPISGHRSVSWYQQTPGQGLQFLFEYFSETQRNKGNFPGRFSGRQFSNSRSEMNVSTLELGDSALYLCASSLTSGGAKNIQYFGAGTRLSVL.

The rearrangement links TRBV4-1 to TRBJ2-5, with D unclear. V shed 0 bases and J shed 7 bases, with 12 bases lying between them. The length of the CDR3 is 14 residues. CDR1 MGHRA and CDR2 YSYEKL come from the germline V gene. CDR3 protein: CASSQETTLGTQYF. The DNA for the CDR3 is TGCGCCAGCAGCCAAGAAACCACACTTGGGACCCAGTACTTC.

This clonotype was counted a few times. The gene calls are TRBV7-3 and TRBJ2-1, with no clear D. The V end lost 2 bases, the J end lost 0 bases, and 11 bases lay between the germline ends. The germline V gene has CDR1 SGHTA and CDR2 FQGTGA. CDR3 size: 16 residues. The CDR3 region has the DNA TGTGCCAGCAGCTTAGCTCAGAGGAGCTCCTACAATGAGCAGTTCTTC. This encodes CASSLAQRSSYNEQFF.

This clonotype was detected a few times. The V and J genes are TRBV4-2 and TRBJ2-2; 8 positions agree with TRBD1. The J segment lost 7 bases and the V segment lost 0 bases, leaving 10 bases of the junction unmatched. Per the germline V gene, CDR1 is LGHNA and CDR2 is YNFKEQ. This CDR3 region has 17 residues. The CDR3 protein is CASSQDKGQVMGGELFF. The CDR3 nucleotides are TGTGCCAGCAGCCAAGATAAGGGACAGGTGATGGGCGGGGAGCTGTTTTTT.

This clonotype has a count of ten or more. The genes are TRBV7-2 and TRBJ1-2; 9 nucleotides match TRBD1. The CDR3 loop spans 15 amino acids. Germline V lookup: CDR1 SGHTA, CDR2 FQGNSA. With V trimmed by 5 bases and J by 7 bases, 11 bases remained unmatched. CDR3 sequence: CASSITGTGSSGYTF. The CDR3 nucleotides are TGTGCCAGCAGCATAACCGGGACAGGGTCAAGTGGCTACACCTTC.

Comments on this clonotype: Its ends do not fully match the called genes, so a read error is possible. The chain has TRBV20-1 and TRBJ1-2; tentative D call: TRBD1 (6 bases). CDR3 length: 12 amino acids. The V gene's germline CDR1 is DFQATT and CDR2 SNEGSKA (reference sequence). In DNA form, the CDR3 reads TGCAGGGCTAACTTGGGGGCGGGGGGCTACACCTTC. It translates to CRANLGAGGYTF.

This clonotype has only a few counts. V is TRBV9 and J is TRBJ2-7; 9 bases are shared with TRBD2. This CDR3 region has 15 residues. Germline values: CDR1 SGDLS, CDR2 YYNGEE. J was trimmed by 3 bases and V by 4 bases; bases with no gene match: 8. The CDR3 protein is CASSPISGGYYEQYF. The CDR3 DNA follows: TGTGCCAGCAGCCCCATAAGCGGGGGGTACTACGAGCAGTACTTC.

The J gene is TRBJ1-1, the V gene TRBV30; D remains unclear. Trimming removed 0 bases from V and 11 bases from J, with 7 bases in between. The CDR3 length is 10 residues. Germline CDR1 and CDR2: GTSNPN and SVGIG (reference sequence). The CDR3 loop reads CAWSVFVAFF. The CDR3 region has the DNA TGTGCCTGGAGTGTATTTGTGGCTTTCTTT.

This clonotype was detected only a few times. The genes are TRBV6-1 and TRBJ2-7; D may be TRBD1 or TRBD2 (6 bases each). The ends were cut back, 7 bases at V and 3 bases at J, with 22 bases in the middle. Germline V gene sequence: CDR1 MNHNS, CDR2 SASEGT. This CDR3 is 16 amino acids long. The CDR3 DNA sequence: TGTGCCAGCACTCGAATGGGGGGCAGGGGATTCTACGAGCAGTACTTC. Its translation: CASTRMGGRGFYEQYF.

The chain joins TRBV7-2 to TRBJ1-6; D perhaps matches TRBD1 (6 bases). Germline assignment: CDR1 SGHTA and CDR2 FQGNSA. Trimming removed 1 base from V and 14 bases from J, with 15 bases in between. The CDR3 consists of 14 residues. The CDR3, as DNA: TGTGCCAGCAGCTTAGGATGGGGGCGCGAGACCCTCCACTTT. Residues: CASSLGWGRETLHF.

This clonotype was counted only a few times. This rearrangement joins TRBV7-2 to TRBJ2-5; tentatively, D is TRBD2 (5 bases). The V gene lost 5 bases and the J gene lost 7 bases, with 20 bases spanning the gap. The CDR3 covers 15 residues. The germline V gene has CDR1 SGHTA and CDR2 FQGNSA. The CDR3 spells CASSLGLGVGATQYF. CDR3 nucleotide sequence: TGTGCCAGCAGCCTAGGCCTCGGGGTCGGCGCGACCCAGTACTTC.

The V call is TRBV16, the J call TRBJ2-7; D gene unclear. Germline V gives CDR1 KGHSY, CDR2 FQNENV. The V and J ends lost 0 bases and 7 bases respectively, with 4 bases between them. This CDR3 is 11 amino acids long. CDR3 in amino acids: CASSQSGEQYF. The DNA for the CDR3 is TGTGCCAGCAGCCAATCTGGGGAGCAGTACTTC.

This clonotype showed up many times. V usage is TRBV7-9 and J usage is TRBJ1-2; weak D call: TRBD1 (5 bases). This CDR3 is built from 14 residues. Between the trimmed V and J ends, which lost 8 bases and 5 bases, there was a span of 18 bases. Germline loops: CDR1 SEHNR, CDR2 FQNEAQ (reference sequence). CDR3 in DNA: TGTGCCAGCGATTTAGTCGGGGCCCCTTATGGCTACACCTTC. Translation gives CASDLVGAPYGYTF.

The rearrangement links TRBV12-3 or TRBV12-4 to TRBJ2-1, with TRBD2 matching over 11 bases. The V gene end was trimmed by 7 bases and the J gene end by 4 bases; junction bases not matched to a gene: 9. The CDR3 length is 16 residues. The chain's CDR3 is CASIRLAGRFYNEQFF. The CDR3 DNA follows: TGTGCCAGCATCAGACTAGCGGGGAGATTTTACAATGAGCAGTTCTTC.

This clonotype appeared many times. This chain uses TRBV7-2 with TRBJ1-2; D gene unclear. V was cut by 5 bases and J by 5 bases, with 9 bases left in between. CDR1 is SGHTA and CDR2 is FQGNSA in the germline V gene. The CDR3 contains 12 residues. CDR3 sequence: CASSQQPYGYTF. The CDR3 bases are TGTGCCAGCAGCCAACAACCATATGGCTACACCTTC.

The CDR3 is CASSYGQGNGYTF. The CDR3 DNA sequence: TGTGCCAGCAGTTACGGACAGGGAAACGGCTACACCTTC. The V call is TRBV6-5, the J call TRBJ1-2; 8 nucleotides align to TRBD1. Trimming cost V 2 bases and J 8 bases; bases outside gene matches: 4. The CDR3 sequence is 13 residues long. In germline, CDR1 is MNHEY, CDR2 SVGAGI.

The chain uses TRBV12-3 or TRBV12-4 and TRBJ1-4; D not resolved. V gave up 5 bases and J gave up 3 bases, with 7 bases separating them. This CDR3 region has 13 residues. The CDR3 DNA reads as TGTGCCAGCAGTGGCTGGTCTAATGAAAAACTGTTTTTT. Its translation is CASSGWSNEKLFF.

V is TRBV4-3 and J is TRBJ2-5, with D hard to call. This CDR3 has 15 residues. Trimming removed 0 bases at V and 1 base at J, with 9 bases between. CDR1 is LGHNA and CDR2 is YSLEER in the germline V gene. The DNA for the CDR3 is TGCGCCAGCAGCCAAGATCTGCAGACCCAAGAGACCCAGTACTTC. The encoded protein is CASSQDLQTQETQYF.

V and J are TRBV5-5 and TRBJ1-6; 7 bases agree with TRBD1. Germline V lookup: CDR1 SGHKS, CDR2 YYEKEE (reference sequence). J gave up 8 bases and V 3 bases, and 11 bases lay outside the gene matches. The CDR3 is made up of 16 amino acids. The DNA for the CDR3 is TGTGCCAGCAGCTGGTCTACAGGGGTTTCGGATTCACCCCTCCACTTT. Protein: CASSWSTGVSDSPLHF.

The chain links TRBV20-1 to TRBJ2-3; D gene ambiguous. Germline V lookup: CDR1 DFQATT, CDR2 SNEGSKA (reference sequence). The CDR3 spans 16 residues. V shed 6 bases and J shed 1 base, with 20 bases lying between them. The CDR3 nucleotides are TGCAGTGCCACCGGCTGGACGGAGTCTCGCACAGATACGCAGTATTTT. Translating it yields CSATGWTESRTDTQYF.

This clonotype was counted ten times or more. This chain joins TRBV7-2 and TRBJ2-3; D uncertain. The V gene's germline CDR1 is SGHTA and CDR2 FQGNSA. This CDR3 region has 15 residues. With 2 bases removed from V and 0 bases from J, the gap between germline ends came to 9 bases. The DNA for the CDR3 is TGTGCCAGCAGCTTACGACGTTCGAGCACAGATACGCAGTATTTT. Its translation: CASSLRRSSTDTQYF.

This clonotype showed up just a few times. This chain links TRBV7-9 with TRBJ1-4, with a possible D match to TRBD1 (6 bases). From germline, CDR1 is SEHNR and CDR2 FQNEAQ (reference sequence). CDR3 length equals 16 residues. The V gene lost 3 bases and the J gene lost 4 bases, with 15 bases spanning the gap. This CDR3 reads CASSLGSGAGNEKLFF. CDR3 bases: TGTGCCAGCAGCTTGGGATCAGGGGCGGGTAATGAAAAACTGTTTTTT.